This T cell receptor beta chain emerged from a study of beta chain features in type 1 diabetes. Notes on the study in general: In comparison with healthy donors, patients had naive, central memory and Treg TCRB repertoires that appeared more similar. More deletions and fewer insertions at VDJ junctions were found in patients with type 1 diabetes. The study found moderately but significantly shorter TCRB CDR3s in all four CD4+ subsets of Type 1 diabetes patients.

As every portion of the isolated RNA was reverse transcribed, the sequencing read expressed TCRB transcripts. The assay was immunoSEQ multiplex PCR, and TCRdb's table has in-frame clones only and misses some. The sample consists of about 930,000 clones, roughly 15% of them appearing once. This CDR3 region has 14 residues. A note on this clone: Its antigen remains unknown.

This receptor was taken from a woman aged 18-35 years in good health. The material sequenced was naive CD4+ T cells from blood. The genes are TRBV21-1 and TRBJ2-7; the table's D gene call, TRBD1, was not cross checked with the DNA. TRBV21-1 is reported as a pseudogene. For the CDR3, the DNA is TGTGCCAGCAGCAAACAGGGAATCTCCTACGAGCAGTACTTC. It specifies CASSKQGISYEQYF.